This T cell receptor (beta chain) emerged from a study of T cell repertoires and leukemia-associated antigens (dated by TCRdb to about 2019). With regard to the full study: About 5.1 to 7 million read pairs and about 3.3 to 5.0 million effective reads were obtained per sample, with around 15 million effective reads obtained overall. In vitro peptide stimulation of healthy T cells was used with the aim of identifying the antigen recognized by a TCR Vbeta21 clone previously found in CML patients. Overall study outcomes, separate from this receptor: Numbers of Vbeta genes (around 66), Jbeta genes (more than 12), VDJ rearrangements and unique CDR3s did not differ significantly among the four groups. Direct testing of the expanded clones' antigen specificity and function was not done, and further investigation was required.

As a first step, CD3+ T cells were rested overnight at 2.5 million cells/mL in RPMI 1640 lacking fetal bovine serum. CD3+ T cells were isolated from PBMCs with MACS immunomagnetic beads following the manufacturer's instructions. TRIzol reagent was used to extract total RNA from the cultured T cells. 5' rapid amplification of cDNA ends (5'RACE) was the method used to amplify TCRbeta libraries from the RNA. Before sequencing, library concentration and integrity were assessed using Qubit, an Agilent instrument, and quantitative PCR. Qualified libraries were sequenced on Illumina HiSeq or MiSeq by a commercial service provider. Per the source publication's procedure: TCR sequences in each sample were identified using MiXCR version 1.8.2. Qualified clones required a CDR3 longer than four amino acids, an in-frame nucleotide length, and no stop codon. A read counted as effective if the read contained the complete CDR3 structure. Expanded clones were validated by RT-PCR with 24 Vbeta primers, GeneScan spectratyping, and Sanger sequencing. TCRdb reanalyzed the raw reads on its own, using fastp at Q25 for trimming and MiXCR for clone calling, and kept in-frame beta chains. Rows are combined by CDR3 protein, so each entry shows the most common genes and DNA. These V and J calls originate from TCRdb's pipeline instead of the authors' own analysis. Recorded for this sample are 10,000 to 15,000 distinct CDR3 sequences; roughly 41% of them occurred a single time. 25% to 35% of the sample is taken by the ten largest.

About this clonotype itself: It has no known antigen specificity. The input lacks base qualities; no much larger clone sits a single base away.

V was cut back by 0 bases and J by 3 bases, leaving a gap of 10 bases between them. The CDR3 covers 14 residues, taking in both the cysteine and the phenylalanine. The CDR3 DNA has 42 bases and is translated from base 1. The germline V gene yields SGDLS for CDR1 and YYNGEE for CDR2. The sample taken for sequencing was CD3+ T cells sorted from blood and cultured. The clonotype comes from a female donor in good health. This chain joins TRBV9 to TRBJ2-7; a tentative D call is TRBD1 (5 bases match). The bases are TGTGCCAGCAGCGTAGATGCAGGGATCTACGAGCAGTACTTC. This encodes CASSVDAGIYEQYF.